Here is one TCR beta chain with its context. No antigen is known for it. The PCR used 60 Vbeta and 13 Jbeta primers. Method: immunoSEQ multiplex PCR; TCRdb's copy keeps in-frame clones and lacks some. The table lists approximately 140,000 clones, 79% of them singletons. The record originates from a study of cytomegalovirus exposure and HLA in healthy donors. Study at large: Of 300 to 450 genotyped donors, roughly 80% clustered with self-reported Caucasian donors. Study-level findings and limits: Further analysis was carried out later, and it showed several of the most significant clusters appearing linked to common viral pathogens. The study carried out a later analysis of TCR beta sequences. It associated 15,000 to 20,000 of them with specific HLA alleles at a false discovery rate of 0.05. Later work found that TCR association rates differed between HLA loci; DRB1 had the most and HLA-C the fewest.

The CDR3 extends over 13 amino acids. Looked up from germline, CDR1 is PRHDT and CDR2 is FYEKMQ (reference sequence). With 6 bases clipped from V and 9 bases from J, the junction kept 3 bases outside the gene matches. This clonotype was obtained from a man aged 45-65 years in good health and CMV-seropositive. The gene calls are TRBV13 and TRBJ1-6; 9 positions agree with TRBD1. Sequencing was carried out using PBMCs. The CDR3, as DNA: TGTGCCAGCAGTCGGACAGGGGTTTCACCCCTCCACTTT. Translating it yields CASSRTGVSPLHF.